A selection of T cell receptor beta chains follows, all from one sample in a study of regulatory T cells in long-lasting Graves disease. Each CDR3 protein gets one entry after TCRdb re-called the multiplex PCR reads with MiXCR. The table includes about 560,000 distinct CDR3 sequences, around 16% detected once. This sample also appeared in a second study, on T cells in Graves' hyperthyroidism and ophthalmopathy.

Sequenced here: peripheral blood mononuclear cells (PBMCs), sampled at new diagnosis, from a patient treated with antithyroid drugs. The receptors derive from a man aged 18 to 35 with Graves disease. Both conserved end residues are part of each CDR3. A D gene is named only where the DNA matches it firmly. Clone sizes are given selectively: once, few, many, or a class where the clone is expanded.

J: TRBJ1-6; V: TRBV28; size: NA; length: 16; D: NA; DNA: TGTGCCAGCAGTTCCGGACAGATCTCCTATAATTCACCCCTCCACTTT; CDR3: CASSSGQISYNSPLHF
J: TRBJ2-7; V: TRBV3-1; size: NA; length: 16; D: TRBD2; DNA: TGTGCCAGCAGCCAAGTCAGGACTAGCGTAACCTACGAGCAGTACTTC; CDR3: CASSQVRTSVTYEQYF
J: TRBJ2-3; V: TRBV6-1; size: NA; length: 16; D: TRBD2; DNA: TGTGCCTGCAGTGACGGGACTAGCGGCCGCACAGATACGCAGTATTTT; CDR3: CACSDGTSGRTDTQYF
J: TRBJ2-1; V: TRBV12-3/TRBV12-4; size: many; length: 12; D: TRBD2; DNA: TGTGCCAGCAGTTCCCGGCAGCGGGAGGATTTCTTC; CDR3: CASSSRQREDFF
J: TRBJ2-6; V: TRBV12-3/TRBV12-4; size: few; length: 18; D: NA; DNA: TGTGCCAGCAGCCACGGGGCATTTCTCGTCTCTGGGGCCAACGTCCTGACTTTC; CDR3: CASSHGAFLVSGANVLTF
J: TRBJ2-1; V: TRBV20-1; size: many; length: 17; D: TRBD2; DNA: TGCAGTGCTAGGGCTAGCGGGAGGGCCCTTGGATACAATGAGCAGTTCTTC; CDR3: CSARASGRALGYNEQFF
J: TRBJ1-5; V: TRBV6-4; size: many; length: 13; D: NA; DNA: TGTGCCAGCAGTGACGGGGCCCATCAGCCCCAGCATTTT; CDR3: CASSDGAHQPQHF
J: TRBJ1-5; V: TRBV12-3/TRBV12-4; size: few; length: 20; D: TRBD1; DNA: TGTGCCAGCAGTTTAGGGGGAGGGACAGGGGGATACTATAGCAATCAGCCCCAGCATTTT; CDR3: CASSLGGGTGGYYSNQPQHF
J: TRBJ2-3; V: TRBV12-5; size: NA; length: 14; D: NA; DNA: TGTGCTAGTGGACAGGGTTTCGCGGCAGATACGCAGTATTTT; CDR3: CASGQGFAADTQYF
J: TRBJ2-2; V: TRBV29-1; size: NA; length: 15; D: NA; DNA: TGCAGCGTTGAGGGGGCAGGGACCAACACCGGGGAGCTGTTTTTT; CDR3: CSVEGAGTNTGELFF
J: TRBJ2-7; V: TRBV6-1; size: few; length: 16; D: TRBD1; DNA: TGTGCCAGCAGTGACCCCGGGACAGGGGACCCCTACGAGCAGTACTTC; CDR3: CASSDPGTGDPYEQYF
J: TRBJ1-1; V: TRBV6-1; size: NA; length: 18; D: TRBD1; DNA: TGTGCCAGCAGATTCTTTCAGCAGGGGGTAGGTAGGAACACTGAAGCTTTCTTT; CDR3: CASRFFQQGVGRNTEAFF
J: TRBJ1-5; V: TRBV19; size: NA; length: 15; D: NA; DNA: TGTGCCAGTAGCGTAACAGGAGCCACAAATCAGCCCCAGCATTTT; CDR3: CASSVTGATNQPQHF
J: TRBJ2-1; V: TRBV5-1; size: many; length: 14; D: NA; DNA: TGCGCCAGCAATCCCTCAGCCTCCTACAATGAGCAGTTCTTC; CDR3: CASNPSASYNEQFF
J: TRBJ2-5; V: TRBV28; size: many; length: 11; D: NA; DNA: TGTGCCAGCAGTTTTAGGGAGGCCCAGTACTTC; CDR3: CASSFREAQYF
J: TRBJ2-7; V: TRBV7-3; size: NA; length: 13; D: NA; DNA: TGTGCCAGCAGCCGAGGACCCGACTACGAGCAGTACTTC; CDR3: CASSRGPDYEQYF
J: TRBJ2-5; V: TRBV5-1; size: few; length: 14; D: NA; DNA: TGCGCCAGCAGCTTTATTCCGGCAGGAGAGACCCAGTACTTC; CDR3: CASSFIPAGETQYF
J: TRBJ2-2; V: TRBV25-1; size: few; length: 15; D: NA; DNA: TGTGCCAGCAGTGACAGTCCGTGGAGCACCGGGGAGCTGTTTTTT; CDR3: CASSDSPWSTGELFF
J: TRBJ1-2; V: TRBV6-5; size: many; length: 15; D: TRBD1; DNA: TGTGCCAGCAGTTACGCGGGACAGGGGACCTATGGCTACACCTTC; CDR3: CASSYAGQGTYGYTF
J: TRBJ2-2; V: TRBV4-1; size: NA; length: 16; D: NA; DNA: TGCGCCAGCAGCCAAGATAGTCCAGGGAACACCGGGGAGCTGTTTTTT; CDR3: CASSQDSPGNTGELFF
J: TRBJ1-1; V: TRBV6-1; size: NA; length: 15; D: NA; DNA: TGTGCCAGCAGAAAACGGGGGCGGGGGGACACTGAAGCTTTCTTT; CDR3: CASRKRGRGDTEAFF
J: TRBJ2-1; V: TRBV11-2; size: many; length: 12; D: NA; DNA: TGTGCCAGCAGCGCCCGGACTACAGAGCAGTTCTTC; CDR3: CASSARTTEQFF
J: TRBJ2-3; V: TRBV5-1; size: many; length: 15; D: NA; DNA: TGCGCCAGCAGGAACTTGGCGGGGCTCACAGATACGCAGTATTTT; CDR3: CASRNLAGLTDTQYF
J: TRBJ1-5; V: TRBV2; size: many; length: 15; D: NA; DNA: TGTGCCAGCAGTGACTTCAGGGCGGGCAATCAGCCCCAGCATTTT; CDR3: CASSDFRAGNQPQHF
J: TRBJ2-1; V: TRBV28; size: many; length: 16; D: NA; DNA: TGTGCCAGCAGGGGGGGAGGCCCGATTAAGAACAATGAGCAGTTCTTC; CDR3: CASRGGGPIKNNEQFF
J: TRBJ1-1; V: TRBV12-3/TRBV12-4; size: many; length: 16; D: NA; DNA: TGTGCCAGCAGTTTTAGGCACTTGAAGGTGAACACTGAAGCTTTCTTT; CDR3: CASSFRHLKVNTEAFF
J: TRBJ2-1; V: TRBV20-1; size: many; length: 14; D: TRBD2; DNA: TGCAGTGCCTTCGGACTAGCGGGGACACGTGAGCAGTTCTTC; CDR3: CSAFGLAGTREQFF
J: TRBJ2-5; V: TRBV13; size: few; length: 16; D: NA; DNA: TGTGCCAGCGGGCTCTCCGGAGGATCTAAGGGGGAGACCCAGTACTTC; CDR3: CASGLSGGSKGETQYF
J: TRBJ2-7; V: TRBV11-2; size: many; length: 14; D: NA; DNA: TGTGCCAGCAGGTTCCTCGGGGCCTCCTACGAGCAGTACTTC; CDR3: CASRFLGASYEQYF
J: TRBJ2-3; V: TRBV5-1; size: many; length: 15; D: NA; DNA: TGCGCCAGCAGCTTGGGGTCAGCCAAGACAGATACGCAGTATTTT; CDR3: CASSLGSAKTDTQYF
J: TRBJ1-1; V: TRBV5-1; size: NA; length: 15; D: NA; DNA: TGCGCCAGCAGCTTAAACGGGGGGATGAACACTGAAGCTTTCTTT; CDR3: CASSLNGGMNTEAFF
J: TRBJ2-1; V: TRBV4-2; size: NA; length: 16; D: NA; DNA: TGTGCCAGCAGCCAAGAAGAGACATACCCCTACAATGAGCAGTTCTTC; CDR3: CASSQEETYPYNEQFF
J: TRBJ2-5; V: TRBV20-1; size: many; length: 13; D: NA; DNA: TGCAGTGCTAGACCTGAGGATGTTGAGACCCAGTACTTC; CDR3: CSARPEDVETQYF
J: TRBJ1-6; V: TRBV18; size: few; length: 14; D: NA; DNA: TGTGCCAGCTCACCAACAGGATTGGTGTCACCCCTCCACTTT; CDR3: CASSPTGLVSPLHF
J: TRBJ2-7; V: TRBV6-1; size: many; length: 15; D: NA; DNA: TGTGCCAGCATCAAACGGCGGCGGGCCTCCTACGAGCAGTACTTC; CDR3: CASIKRRRASYEQYF
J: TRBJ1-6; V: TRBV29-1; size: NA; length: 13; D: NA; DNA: TGCAGCGTTGCCAGGGTCTATAATTCACCCCTCCACTTT; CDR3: CSVARVYNSPLHF
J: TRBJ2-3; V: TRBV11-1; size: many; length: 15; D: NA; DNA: TGTGCCAGCAGCTTATCGAAGGGTGGCACAGATACGCAGTATTTT; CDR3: CASSLSKGGTDTQYF
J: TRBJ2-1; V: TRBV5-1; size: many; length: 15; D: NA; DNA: TGCGCCAGCAGCTCGGGACACCCCCAGGTGGGGGAGCAGTTCTTC; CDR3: CASSSGHPQVGEQFF
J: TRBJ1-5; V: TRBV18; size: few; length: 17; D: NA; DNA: TGTGCCAGCTCACCAATGGCGGTCGCAAGTAGCAATCAGCCCCAGCATTTT; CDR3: CASSPMAVASSNQPQHF
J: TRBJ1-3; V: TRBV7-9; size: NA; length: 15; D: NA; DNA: TGTGCCAGCAGCTTAGCGGGGGAGTCTGGAAACACCATATATTTT; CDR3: CASSLAGESGNTIYF
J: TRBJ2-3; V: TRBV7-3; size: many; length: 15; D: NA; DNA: TGTGCCAGCAGCTTAACTGGGGGGGCGCGGGATACGCAGTATTTT; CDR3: CASSLTGGARDTQYF
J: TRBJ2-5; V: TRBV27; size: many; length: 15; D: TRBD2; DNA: TGTGCCAGCAGTGGACTAGCGGGAGGGCCTGAGACCCAGTACTTC; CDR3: CASSGLAGGPETQYF
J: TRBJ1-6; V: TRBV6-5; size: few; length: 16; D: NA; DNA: TGTGCCAGCAGTTTGAACAGGAGATCCTATAATTCACCCCTCCACTTT; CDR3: CASSLNRRSYNSPLHF
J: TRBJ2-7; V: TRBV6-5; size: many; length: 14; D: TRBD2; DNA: TGTGCCAGCAGTTATGGACTAGCGTCCTACGAGCAGTACTTC; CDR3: CASSYGLASYEQYF
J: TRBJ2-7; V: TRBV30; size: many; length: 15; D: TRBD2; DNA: TGTGCCTGGAGTGAGGGGACTAGCGGGGGCTACGAGCAGTACTTC; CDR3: CAWSEGTSGGYEQYF
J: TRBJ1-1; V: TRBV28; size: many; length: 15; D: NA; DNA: TGTGCCAGCAACCGACAGTCCTTGAGGGGGACTGAAGCTTTCTTT; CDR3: CASNRQSLRGTEAFF
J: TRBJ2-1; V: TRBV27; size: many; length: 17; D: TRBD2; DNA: TGTGCCAGCAGTAGATCATTAGCGGGAGGGCAGGACAATGAGCAGTTCTTC; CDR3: CASSRSLAGGQDNEQFF
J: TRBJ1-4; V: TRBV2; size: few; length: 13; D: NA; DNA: TGTGCCAGTGGACGTTCACCTAATGAAAAACTGTTTTTT; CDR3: CASGRSPNEKLFF
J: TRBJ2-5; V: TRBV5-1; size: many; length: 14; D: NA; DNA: TGCGCCAGCAGCGAGGGGACAACTCAAGAGACCCAGTACTTC; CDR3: CASSEGTTQETQYF
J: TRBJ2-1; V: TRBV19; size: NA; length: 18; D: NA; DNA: TGTGCCAGTAGTAACGACCCCGGAGTAATAAGCTCCTACAATGAGCAGTTCTTC; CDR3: CASSNDPGVISSYNEQFF
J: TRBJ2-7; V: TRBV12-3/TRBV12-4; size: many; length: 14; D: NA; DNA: TGTGCCAGTAAAAACCGGGACTCTAGCTACGAGCAGTACTTC; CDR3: CASKNRDSSYEQYF
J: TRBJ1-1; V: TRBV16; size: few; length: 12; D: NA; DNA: TGTGCCAGCAGCCTCCAGGAGTTTGAAGCTTTCTTT; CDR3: CASSLQEFEAFF
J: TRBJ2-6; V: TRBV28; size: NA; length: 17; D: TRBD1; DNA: TGTGCCAGCAGTTTCAGTGCGACAGGGAGTGGGGCCAACGTCCTGACTTTC; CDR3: CASSFSATGSGANVLTF
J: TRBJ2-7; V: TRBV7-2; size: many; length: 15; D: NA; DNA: TGTGCCAGCAGCTTAAGCCCAATGGGACATCGCGAGCAGTACTTC; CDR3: CASSLSPMGHREQYF
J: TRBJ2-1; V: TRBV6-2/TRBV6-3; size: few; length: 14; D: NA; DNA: TGTGCCAACCAGCCCCCCAGGGCGAACAATGAGCAGTTCTTC; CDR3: CANQPPRANNEQFF
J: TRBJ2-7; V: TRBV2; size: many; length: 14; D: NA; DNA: TGTGCCAGCAGTGACTTGGGGCCCTCCTACGAGCAGTACTTC; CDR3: CASSDLGPSYEQYF
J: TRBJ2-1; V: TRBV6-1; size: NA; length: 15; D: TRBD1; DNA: TGTGCCAGCAGTAGGGGGACAGGGTTGAGGTATGAGCAGTTCTTC; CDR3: CASSRGTGLRYEQFF
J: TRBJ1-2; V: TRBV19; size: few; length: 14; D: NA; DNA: TGTGCCAGTATGCGGGGGGCAGGCCTCTATGGCTACACCTTC; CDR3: CASMRGAGLYGYTF
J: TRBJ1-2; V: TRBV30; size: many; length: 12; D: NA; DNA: TGTGCCCGGCGAAGCGAGAACTATGGCTACACCTTC; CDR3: CARRSENYGYTF